The 15 T cell receptor beta chains given below trace back to one sample, sequenced in a study of a mutant IDH1 vaccine in newly diagnosed glioma. The antigens for these receptors are not known. Measured with immunoSEQ multiplex PCR; TCRdb has only the in-frame clones, and not every one. The sample includes around 61,000 clones, approximately 71% of them seen just once. Stated time point: week 47, end of study. Every vaccination contained 300 ug of the mutant IDH1 20-mer peptide and was paired with topical imiquimod. The sample in question was PBMCs, obtained from a glioma patient whose treatment included an IDH1 peptide vaccine. These receptors all stem from a man aged 50 to 60 with glioma.

This clone was counted a few times. The rearrangement joins TRBV2 to TRBJ1-5, with D hard to call. V was trimmed by 7 bases and J by 1 base, leaving 11 bases between them. Germline CDR1 reads SNHLY; CDR2 reads FYNNEI. There are 14 residues in the CDR3. The CDR3 DNA reads TGTGCCAGCACCCAGTGGGTCAGCAATCAGCCCCAGCATTTT. Its protein product is CASTQWVSNQPQHF.

In this sample, this clone turned up once. The V call is TRBV6-1, the J call TRBJ2-5; tentative D call: TRBD2 (6 bases). The germline V and J ends were trimmed by 2 bases and 5 bases, with 12 bases remaining between them. CDR3 size: 14 residues. Germline CDR1 reads MNHNS; CDR2 reads SASEGT. CDR3 region: CASSEQGGVETQYF. The CDR3 DNA sequence: TGTGCCAGCAGTGAACAGGGAGGAGTGGAGACCCAGTACTTC.

The CDR3 sequence: CASSLRQSANQPQHF. CDR3 nucleotides: TGTGCCAGCAGCTTGAGACAGAGCGCAAATCAGCCCCAGCATTTT. The chain joins TRBV5-6 to TRBJ1-5; possible D gene TRBD1, 5 bases. CDR1 and CDR2 from the germline V gene are SGHDT and YYEEEE. The CDR3 is made up of 15 amino acids. V lost 1 base and J lost 4, with 12 bases in between. Full variable domain (remainder filled in from reference TRBV5-6 and TRBJ1-5): DAGVTQSPTHLIKTRGQQVTLRCSPKSGHDTVSWYQQALGQGPQFIFQYYEEEERQRGNFPDRFSGHQFPNYSSELNVNALLLGDSALYLCASSLRQSANQPQHFGDGTRLSIL.

This clone was observed a single time. The J gene is TRBJ2-7, the V gene TRBV9; TRBD2 might be the D (6 bases). The CDR3 length is 14 residues. Per the germline V gene, CDR1 is SGDLS and CDR2 is YYNGEE. V gave up 2 bases and J gave up 3 bases, with 12 bases separating them. This CDR3 reads CASSVGGDLYEQYF. The CDR3 bases are TGTGCCAGCAGCGTCGGAGGGGACCTCTACGAGCAGTACTTC.

This chain connects TRBV19 to TRBJ1-1, with D perhaps matching TRBD1 (5 bases). V was shortened by 10 bases and J by 1 base, with 13 bases between the two germline ends. The CDR3 spans 13 residues. Germline assignment: CDR1 LNHDA and CDR2 SQIVND (reference sequence). The CDR3 protein is CATREGPNTEAFF. The CDR3 bases are TGTGCCACCAGGGAGGGGCCGAACACTGAAGCTTTCTTT.

The rearrangement joins TRBV14 to TRBJ1-2, with D uncertain. The germline V and J ends were trimmed by 1 base and 5 bases, with 8 bases remaining between them. The CDR3 has 13 residues. Germline CDR1 is SGHDN and CDR2 is FVKESK. The CDR3 DNA reads as TGTGCCAGCAGCCAAGTACCCACGTATGGCTACACCTTC. Protein sequence: CASSQVPTYGYTF.

V and J are TRBV6-5 and TRBJ1-3; D ambiguous. Germline CDR1 MNHEY, CDR2 SVGAGI. This CDR3 is built from 12 residues. Trimming pared 4 bases from V and 5 bases from J, leaving 6 bases between. Here the CDR3 DNA reads TGTGCCAGCAGTTCAAGGAGAAACACCATATATTTT. It specifies CASSSRRNTIYF.

The chain couples TRBV7-9 to TRBJ1-1; maybe TRBD1 (5 bases). Trimming shortened V by 5 bases and J by 0 bases, and 19 bases separated the two germline ends. Germline CDR1 and CDR2: SEHNR and FQNEAQ (reference sequence). The CDR3 runs to 17 residues. The CDR3 sequence: CASSPPLARALNTEAFF. Written as DNA, the CDR3 is TGTGCCAGCAGCCCCCCCCTGGCCAGGGCACTGAACACTGAAGCTTTCTTT.

The chain joins TRBV27 to TRBJ2-2, with 7 bases aligning to TRBD1. The CDR3 spans 16 residues. V shed 3 bases and J 5 bases; nucleotides not matched to a gene: 9. The V gene's germline CDR1 is MNHEY and CDR2 SMNVEV (reference sequence). The CDR3 loop is CASSLASGTATGELFF. As DNA, the CDR3 is TGTGCCAGCAGTTTGGCCTCCGGGACAGCGACCGGGGAGCTGTTTTTT.

The chain recombines TRBV30 with TRBJ1-3; D unclear. The CDR3 has 14 amino acids. Germline lookup yields CDR1 GTSNPN and CDR2 SVGIG (reference sequence). The V end lost 3 bases, the J end lost 2 bases, and 11 bases lay between the germline ends. The CDR3 DNA sequence: TGTGCCTGGAGCGCCCCGGGGACTGGAAACACCATATATTTT. Its protein is CAWSAPGTGNTIYF.

V is TRBV6-5 and J is TRBJ2-7; D gene uncertain. Per the germline V gene, CDR1 is MNHEY and CDR2 is SVGAGI. The CDR3 length is 14 residues. Between the trimmed V and J ends, which lost 0 bases and 0 bases, there was a span of 6 bases. The CDR3 nucleotides are TGTGCCAGCAGTTACTCCGCCACCTCCTACGAGCAGTACTTC. Translated: CASSYSATSYEQYF.

V and J are TRBV10-1 and TRBJ2-7; D not resolved. Germline values: CDR1 WNHNN, CDR2 SYGVQD (reference sequence). V lost 2 bases to trimming and J lost 2 bases, with 7 bases between them. CDR3 size: 13 residues. The CDR3 DNA reads as TGCGCCAGCAGTGAGACTTGGGCCTACGAGCAGTACTTC. Translating gives CASSETWAYEQYF.

The chain couples TRBV13 to TRBJ2-3; D is possibly TRBD1 (6 bases). The CDR3 has 13 residues. V lost 5 bases, J lost 5 bases, and 11 bases lay in between. Germline-derived CDR1 and CDR2 are PRHDT and FYEKMQ (reference sequence). DNA of the CDR3: TGTGCCAGCAGCCCTCAGGGGCAAGATACGCAGTATTTT. This encodes CASSPQGQDTQYF.

The gene calls are TRBV20-1 and TRBJ2-7; D is uncertain. Germline-derived CDR1 and CDR2 are DFQATT and SNEGSKA (reference sequence). Trimming shortened V by 0 bases and J by 2 bases, and 2 bases separated the two germline ends. This CDR3 spans 11 amino acids. CDR3 protein: CSARDAYEQYF. The CDR3, as DNA: TGCAGTGCTAGAGATGCCTACGAGCAGTACTTC.

The rearrangement joins TRBV12-5 to TRBJ2-1; D is unclear. Trimming took off 6 bases at V and 8 bases at J, with 14 bases between the two ends. This CDR3 is 13 amino acids long. In germline, CDR1 is LGHNT, CDR2 FRNRAP. The CDR3 bases are TGTGCTAGTGGCTCGTCGGAAGTCGATGAGCAGTTCTTC. Translating gives CASGSSEVDEQFF.